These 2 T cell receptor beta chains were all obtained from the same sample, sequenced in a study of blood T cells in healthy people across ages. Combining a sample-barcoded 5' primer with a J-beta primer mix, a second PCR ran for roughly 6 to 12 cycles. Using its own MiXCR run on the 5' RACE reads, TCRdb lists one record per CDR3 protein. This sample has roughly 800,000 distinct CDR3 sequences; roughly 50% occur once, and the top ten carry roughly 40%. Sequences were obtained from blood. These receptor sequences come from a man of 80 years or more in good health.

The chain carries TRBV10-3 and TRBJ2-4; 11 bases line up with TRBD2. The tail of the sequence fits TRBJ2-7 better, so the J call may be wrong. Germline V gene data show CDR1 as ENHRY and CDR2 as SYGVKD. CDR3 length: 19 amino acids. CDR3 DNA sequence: TGTGCCATCAGTGAGTCTCCGGGACTAGCGGTCTCTTCCCTCTACGAGCAGTACTTC. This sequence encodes CAISESPGLAVSSLYEQYF.

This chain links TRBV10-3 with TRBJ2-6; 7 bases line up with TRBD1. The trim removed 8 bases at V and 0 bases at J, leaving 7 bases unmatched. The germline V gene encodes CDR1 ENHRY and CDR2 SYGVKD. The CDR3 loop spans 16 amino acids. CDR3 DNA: TGTGCCATCCGACAGGGCTTAAACTCTGGGGCCAACGTCCTGACTTTC. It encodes CAIRQGLNSGANVLTF.